This T cell receptor beta chain came from a study of control samples from healthy donors and cancer patients. Profiled with immunoSEQ multiplex PCR; TCRdb holds only in-frame clones, not every one. Among approximately 140,000 clones listed, more than 80% were seen once. Trimming cost V 3 bases and J 5 bases, with 11 bases left between them. This CDR3 is built from 13 residues. Germline V gene data show CDR1 as SGHAT and CDR2 as FQNNGV. This TCR came from a man between 18 and 29 years old in good health. The sequenced material came from blood. The rearrangement joins TRBV11-2 to TRBJ2-7; possibly TRBD1 for D (5 bases). CDR3 amino acids: CASSLSGSHEQYF. CDR3 coding DNA: TGTGCCAGCAGCTTGTCAGGGTCCCACGAGCAGTACTTC. The full variable domain, with the rest looked up from reference TRBV11-2 and TRBJ2-7, is EAGVAQSPRYKIIEKRQSVAFWCNPISGHATLYWYQQILGQGPKLLIQFQNNGVVDDSQLPKDRFSAERLKGVDSTLKIQPAKLEDSAVYLCASSLSGSHEQYFGPGTRLTVT.